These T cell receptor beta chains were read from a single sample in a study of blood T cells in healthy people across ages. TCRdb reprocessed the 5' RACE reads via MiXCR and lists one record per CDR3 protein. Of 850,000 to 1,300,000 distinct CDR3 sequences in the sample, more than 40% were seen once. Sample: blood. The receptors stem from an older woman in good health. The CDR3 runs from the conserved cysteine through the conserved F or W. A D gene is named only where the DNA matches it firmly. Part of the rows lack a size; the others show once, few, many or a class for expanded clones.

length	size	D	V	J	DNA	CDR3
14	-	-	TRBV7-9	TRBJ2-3	TGTGCCAGCCGCTTAGCCACAGCATTTGATACGCAGTATTTT	CASRLATAFDTQYF
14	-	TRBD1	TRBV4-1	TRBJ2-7	TGCGCCAGCAGCCAAGTCGGGACAGAGGCCGAGCAGTACTTC	CASSQVGTEAEQYF
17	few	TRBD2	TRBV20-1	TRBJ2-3	TGCAGTGCTCCGGCTAGCGGGAGTTTTATCAGATTCGATACGCAGTATTTT	CSAPASGSFIRFDTQYF
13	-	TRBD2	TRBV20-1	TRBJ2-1	TGCAGTGCTAGGACGGGACTAGCGGGACAACAGTTCTTC	CSARTGLAGQQFF
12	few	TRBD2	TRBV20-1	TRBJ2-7	TGCAGTGCTAGTCGCGGGAGTTACGAGCAGTACTTC	CSASRGSYEQYF
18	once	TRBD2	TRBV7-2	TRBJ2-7	TGTGCCAGCAGCCTGGGACTAGCGGGGTGGAATTTCGCCTACGAGCAGTACTTC	CASSLGLAGWNFAYEQYF
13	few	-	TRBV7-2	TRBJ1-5	TGTGCCAGCAGCCAAATACCGGGGGCGGCCCAGCATTTT	CASSQIPGAAQHF
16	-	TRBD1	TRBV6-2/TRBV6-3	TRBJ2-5	TGTGCCAGTAGTACGGGAACCGGGACAGGGCCAGAGACCCAGTACTTC	CASSTGTGTGPETQYF
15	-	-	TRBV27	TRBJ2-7	TGTGCCAGCAGTTCGACTAGATCATTAGGCTACGAGCAGTACTTC	CASSSTRSLGYEQYF
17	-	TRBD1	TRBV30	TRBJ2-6	TGTGCCTGGAGGACCCGGGACAGACACTCTGGGGCCAACGTCCTGACTTTC	CAWRTRDRHSGANVLTF
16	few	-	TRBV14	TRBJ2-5	TGTGCCAGCAGCCAAGATGAGAGTATCTCGGGGCAGACCCAGTACTTC	CASSQDESISGQTQYF
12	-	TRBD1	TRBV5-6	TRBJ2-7	TGTGCCAGCACTTGGGGGACAGGGGAGCAGTACTTC	CASTWGTGEQYF
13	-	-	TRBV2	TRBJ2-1	TGTGCCAGCCGCGGGATCTCCTACAATGAGCAGTTCTTC	CASRGISYNEQFF
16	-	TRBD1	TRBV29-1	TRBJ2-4	TGCAGCGTTGAAGAGGGACAGGGGTTGGCCAAAAACATTCAGTACTTC	CSVEEGQGLAKNIQYF
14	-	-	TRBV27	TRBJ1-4	TGTGCCAGCAGTTTCCCGTCCGGGACAGAAAAACTGTTTTTT	CASSFPSGTEKLFF
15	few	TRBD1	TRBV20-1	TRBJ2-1	TGCAGTGCTCCTCGGACAGGGAGCTCCTACAATGAGCAGTTCTTC	CSAPRTGSSYNEQFF
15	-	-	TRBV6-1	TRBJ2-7	TGTGCCGGCAGTGAACTTCTCGGGGGTCCCTACGAGCAGTACTTC	CAGSELLGGPYEQYF
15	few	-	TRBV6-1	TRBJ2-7	TGTGCCAGCACCCCCCCGTATCGAAATTTCTACGAGCAGTACTTC	CASTPPYRNFYEQYF
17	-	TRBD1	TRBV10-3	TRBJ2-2	TGTGCCATCAGTGCCCCTTGGACAGGGGTGAACACCGGGGAGCTGTTTTTT	CAISAPWTGVNTGELFF
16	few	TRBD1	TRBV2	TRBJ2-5	TGTGCCAGCACCACGGGACAGTCTTCGTACCAAGAGACCCAGTACTTC	CASTTGQSSYQETQYF
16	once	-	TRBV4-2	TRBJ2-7	TGTGCCAGCAGCCGATCCTCCGGGACGTCTACCTACGAGCAGTACTTC	CASSRSSGTSTYEQYF
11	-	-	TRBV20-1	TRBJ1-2	TGCAGTGCTAGAGATCTCTCTGGCTACACCTTC	CSARDLSGYTF
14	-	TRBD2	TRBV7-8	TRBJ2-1	TGTGCCAGCAGCCCTAGCGGGAGGGCCGTTGAGCAGTTCTTC	CASSPSGRAVEQFF
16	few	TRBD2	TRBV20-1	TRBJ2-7	TGCAGTGCTAGGCCTAGCGGGAGTGGCCTAACCTACGAGCAGTACTTC	CSARPSGSGLTYEQYF
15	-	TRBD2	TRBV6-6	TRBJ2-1	TGTGCCAGCAGTGCCCAAAGCGGGAGCTACAATGAGCAGTTCTTC	CASSAQSGSYNEQFF
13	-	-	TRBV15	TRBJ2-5	TGTGCCACCAGCAGAGATCGTATAGATGAGCAGTACTTC	CATSRDRIDEQYF
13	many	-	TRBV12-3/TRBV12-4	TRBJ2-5	TGTGCCAGCAGTTTAGCAGGGTTGCCGACCCAGTACTTC	CASSLAGLPTQYF
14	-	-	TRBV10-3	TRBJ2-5	TGTGCCATCAGTGCTGGTGCGGCCCAAGAGACCCAGTACTTC	CAISAGAAQETQYF